This T cell receptor beta chain was profiled in a study of T cells expressing NK-cell markers. Overall study context: According to the study, TCR beta repertoires originated from sorted CD3+CD56+NKG2C+, CD3+CD56+NKG2C- and CD3+CD56-NKG2C+ T cells.

The CDR3 sequence is 14 residues long. The germline CDR1 and CDR2 sequences are SGDLS and YYNGEE. The authors made TCR beta cDNA libraries by 5'RACE template switching. This switching added a universal primer site and UMIs. TCRdb reprocessed the 5' RACE reads; each CDR3 protein has one entry and no DNA is given. Recorded here are about 150,000 distinct CDR3 sequences; the top ten clones represent 37%. Regarding the study as a whole: Roughly 6 donors had dominant NKG2C+ clonotypes that comprised about 1.0-8% of their CD8+ T cells.

Turning to this clonotype: Antigen unknown.

V usage is TRBV9 and J usage is TRBJ1-1; TCRdb reports TRBD1, a call that lacks DNA to check it against. This TCR derives from a woman aged 45-59 years in good health. The sequenced material came from blood T cells: a sorted CD56 or NKG2C T cell subset, CD4+ or CD8+ T cells, or bulk PBMC T cells (not recorded which). This CDR3 reads CASSASGGGTEAFF.